The rows below give T cell receptor beta chains drawn from one sample of a study of cytomegalovirus exposure and HLA in healthy donors. Sequencing was performed with immunoSEQ multiplex PCR; in TCRdb, only in-frame clones are kept and a portion is missing. Among around 140,000 clones, just under 90% were seen once, and the ten largest hold around 5.2%. Sequences were obtained from PBMCs. These TCRs come from a woman aged 30 to 39 in good health and CMV-seronegative. The CDR3 runs from the conserved cysteine through the conserved F or W. A D gene is named only where the DNA matches it firmly. Size values are once, few and many counts, or a class for expanded clones, and some rows have none.

j_call | clone_size | d_call | v_call | cdr3_nt | cdr3_aa
TRBJ2-1 | NA | TRBD1 | TRBV7-2 | TGTGCCAGCAGCCCCAGGGACAGCCAACCGAGGAATGAGCAGTTCTTC | CASSPRDSQPRNEQFF
TRBJ2-1 | NA | TRBD2 | TRBV7-2 | TGTGCCAGCAGGGATAGCGGGGGGCCCGTTGAGCAGTTCTTC | CASRDSGGPVEQFF
TRBJ2-3 | NA | TRBD1 | TRBV5-1 | TGCGCCAGCAGCCCGGGACAGGCTGTGGATACGCAGTATTTT | CASSPGQAVDTQYF
TRBJ2-7 | NA | NA | TRBV11-2 | TGTGCCAGCAGCTTAGATTGGGAGTACGAGCAGTACTTC | CASSLDWEYEQYF
TRBJ1-1 | few | TRBD1 | TRBV4-1 | TGCGCCAGCAGCCGGGGACAGAGCACTGAAGCTTTCTTT | CASSRGQSTEAFF
TRBJ1-2 | NA | TRBD1 | TRBV29-1 | TGCAGCGTTGCAACCCTGACAGGGGAAATATATGGCTACACCTTC | CSVATLTGEIYGYTF
TRBJ2-1 | NA | NA | TRBV7-3 | TGTGCCAGCAGCCGTCCTAGCGTAGGAGATGAGCAGTTCTTC | CASSRPSVGDEQFF
TRBJ1-5 | NA | TRBD1 | TRBV6-5 | TGTGCCAGCAACCCAGGGGGCCGACAGCCCCAGCATTTT | CASNPGGRQPQHF
TRBJ2-7 | NA | TRBD1 | TRBV5-8 | TGTGCCAGCAGCTCCGACAGGGTCTGGGACGAGCAGTACTTC | CASSSDRVWDEQYF
TRBJ1-2 | once | TRBD1 | TRBV9 | TGTGCCAGCACCGAGACAGGGGACGAAGAAGATGGCTACACCTTC | CASTETGDEEDGYTF
TRBJ2-4 | once | NA | TRBV13 | TGTGCCAGCAGCTTAGGGAGGGCCAGTCTAGCCAAAAACATTCAGTACTTC | CASSLGRASLAKNIQYF
TRBJ2-7 | NA | NA | TRBV9 | TGTGCCAGCAGCACACCATCGGAGGGGGGCGGGAGCGGCCCCTACGAGCAGTACTTC | CASSTPSEGGGSGPYEQYF
TRBJ2-7 | NA | TRBD1 | TRBV5-4 | TGTGCCAGCAGCATGGGACAGGGGACCCTCGAGCAGTACTTC | CASSMGQGTLEQYF
TRBJ1-5 | NA | TRBD1 | TRBV6-1 | TGTGCCAGCAGAGAAAGCGACAGGGTGGGGAATCAGCCCCAGCATTTT | CASRESDRVGNQPQHF
TRBJ2-3 | NA | TRBD2 | TRBV7-2 | TGTGCCAGCAGCTTAATAGGTCTAGCGGACACCGGTGCGCAGTATTTT | CASSLIGLADTGAQYF
TRBJ2-1 | once | NA | TRBV5-1 | TGCGCCAGCAGCTTGGCTTGGGGGCGCAGATACAATGAGCAGTTCTTC | CASSLAWGRRYNEQFF
TRBJ1-1 | NA | NA | TRBV15 | TGTGCCACCAGCAGGGAAGGGGGAAGGGGGACTGAAGCTTTCTTT | CATSREGGRGTEAFF
TRBJ2-3 | NA | NA | TRBV19 | TGTGCCAGTAGTATCAGGGCTGGAGATACGCAGTATTTT | CASSIRAGDTQYF
TRBJ2-7 | NA | NA | TRBV7-9 | TGTGCCAGCAGCTTAGCGTTCGGACAGAGGCTCGAGCAGTACTTC | CASSLAFGQRLEQYF
TRBJ2-7 | NA | TRBD1 | TRBV5-1 | TGCGCCAGCAGCTTGGGAGGGACAGGGGTCGAGCAGTACTTC | CASSLGGTGVEQYF
TRBJ1-4 | NA | TRBD1 | TRBV28 | TGTGCCAGCAGCAGGGTACCGGGACAGAAAAATGAAAAACTGTTTTTT | CASSRVPGQKNEKLFF
TRBJ2-4 | NA | TRBD1 | TRBV2 | TGTGCCAGCACTGCACCAGGGACAGGGGGCGCAGGCATTCAGTACTTC | CASTAPGTGGAGIQYF
TRBJ1-2 | NA | NA | TRBV7-2 | TGTGCCAGCAGTGCCGGACAGACCTATGGCTACACCTTC | CASSAGQTYGYTF
TRBJ1-2 | NA | NA | TRBV5-8 | TGTGCCAGCAGCCTCGTCATGGAGGGGATCGGCTACACCTTC | CASSLVMEGIGYTF
TRBJ1-1 | NA | TRBD1 | TRBV19 | TGCGCCAGTAGTAAAGGGACAGTGAACACTGAAGCTTTCTTT | CASSKGTVNTEAFF
TRBJ2-5 | NA | TRBD2 | TRBV5-1 | TGCGCCAGCAGCCCACGCGGGGGGTCCGGGGAGACCCAGTACTTC | CASSPRGGSGETQYF
TRBJ1-1 | NA | NA | TRBV19 | TGTGCCAGTACCATACGGCAGGGGACTGAAGCTTTCTTT | CASTIRQGTEAFF
TRBJ1-2 | once | NA | TRBV7-9 | TGTGCCAGCAGCTCGACTTTGCAAGTTGGCTACACCTTC | CASSSTLQVGYTF
TRBJ2-5 | NA | TRBD2 | TRBV30 | TGTGCCTGGAGGGGATCCTGGGGCTCGCCGGGGGGAGAGACCCAGTACTTC | CAWRGSWGSPGGETQYF
TRBJ1-1 | NA | TRBD1 | TRBV27 | TGTGCCAGCAGTTGGGACCCATCGGACAGGGCGAACACTGAAGCTTTCTTT | CASSWDPSDRANTEAFF
TRBJ2-5 | NA | NA | TRBV28 | TGTGCCAGCAGTTCCCCCGGGGGTCGGTACTTC | CASSSPGGRYF
TRBJ1-2 | NA | TRBD1 | TRBV5-4 | TGTGCCAGCAGCTCGATTCTAGGGGGCCACAAGGACGGCTACACCTTC | CASSSILGGHKDGYTF
TRBJ2-6 | NA | NA | TRBV5-8 | TGTGCCAGCAGCAGACGAGGTGTCTCTGGGGCCAACGTCCTGACTTTC | CASSRRGVSGANVLTF
TRBJ1-5 | NA | NA | TRBV7-8 | TGTGCCAGCAGCCAGGGGTTATCACATCAGCCCCAGCATTTT | CASSQGLSHQPQHF
TRBJ2-5 | NA | NA | TRBV28 | TGTGCCAGCAGTGCCAAGTTTAGGACAGCGATCGAGACCCAGTACTTC | CASSAKFRTAIETQYF